Presented here are 18 T cell receptor beta chains from one specimen sequenced in a study of cytomegalovirus exposure and HLA in healthy donors (dated by TCRdb to between 2016 and 2019). Library preparation employed the immunoSEQ multiplex PCR assay. A mixture of 60 forward primers for TCR Vbeta segments and 13 reverse primers for TCR Jbeta segments was used in the multiplex PCR. TCRdb limited this immuneACCESS table to in-frame rearrangements with V and J called. A share of clones is missing; checked studies link under half to unresolved V genes, and the rest is unexplained. The sample table on file contains approximately 50,000 clones. In total, the top ten clones hold approximately 2.1% of the sample. Source material: PBMCs. Receptors were obtained from a female donor in good health and CMV-seronegative.

This chain links TRBV7-2 with TRBJ1-1; D gene ambiguous. The V end was cut by 1 base, the J end by 1 base, with 7 bases between. Germline assignment: CDR1 SGHTA and CDR2 FQGNSA. CDR3 size: 14 residues. For the CDR3, the DNA is TGTGCCAGCAGCTTAGGACGGGGGAACACTGAAGCTTTCTTT. Protein sequence: CASSLGRGNTEAFF.

The chain employs TRBV30 and TRBJ1-1, with D hard to call. The germline V and J ends were trimmed by 3 bases and 6 bases, with 17 bases remaining between them. Germline V gives CDR1 GTSNPN, CDR2 SVGIG (reference sequence). The CDR3 covers 14 residues. The CDR3 bases are TGTGCCTGGAGGGGCTCGACTACTTTTGCTGAAGCTTTCTTT. Translating it yields CAWRGSTTFAEAFF.

This rearrangement joins TRBV5-1 to TRBJ2-3, with 7 bases lining up with TRBD2. Unmatched junction bases numbered 11, after V lost 4 bases and J lost 6 bases. Germline V lookup: CDR1 SGHRS, CDR2 YFSETQ. This CDR3 spans 15 amino acids. CDR3 residues: CASSLGIVGGDTQYF. The CDR3 nucleotides are TGCGCCAGCAGCCTGGGGATTGTGGGAGGGGATACGCAGTATTTT. The complete variable domain, with remaining parts taken from reference TRBV5-1 and TRBJ2-3, reads KAGVTQTPRYLIKTRGQQVTLSCSPISGHRSVSWYQQTPGQGLQFLFEYFSETQRNKGNFPGRFSGRQFSNSRSEMNVSTLELGDSALYLCASSLGIVGGDTQYFGPGTRLTVL.

V gene TRBV18 combines with J gene TRBJ1-1, with D hard to call. CDR1 and CDR2 (germline): KGHSH, LQKENI. The CDR3 loop spans 11 amino acids. The V gene lost 3 bases and the J gene lost 8 bases, with 7 bases spanning the gap. CDR3 sequence: CASSPSGEAFF. The CDR3 region has the DNA TGTGCCAGCTCACCGTCGGGAGAAGCTTTCTTT. Full variable domain (outside the CDR3, taken from reference TRBV18 and TRBJ1-1): NAGVMQNPRHLVRRRGQEARLRCSPMKGHSHVYWYRQLPEEGLKFMVYLQKENIIDESGMPKERFSAEFPKEGPSILRIQQVVRGDSAAYFCASSPSGEAFFGQGTRLTVV.

The chain couples TRBV11-3 to TRBJ2-5; D is undetermined. CDR1 and CDR2 from the germline V gene are SGHNT and YENEEA. This CDR3 has 12 amino acids. Trimming left V 2 bases short and J 5 bases short, with 6 bases between. CDR3 in DNA: TGTGCCAGCAGCTTAAACGAGGAGACCCAGTACTTC. Protein product: CASSLNEETQYF.

The V gene is TRBV7-9, the J gene TRBJ1-2, with 8 bases fitting TRBD1. This CDR3 contains 13 residues. The germline gives CDR1 SEHNR, CDR2 FQNEAQ (reference sequence). Germline trimming cut 5 bases from V and 14 bases from J; bases unmatched to any gene: 13. The DNA for the CDR3 is TGTGCCAGCAGCCTGTCCCGACAGGGGATTATTACCTTC. Its protein product is CASSLSRQGIITF.

The chain links TRBV4-3 to TRBJ2-3; TRBD1 agrees at 8 bases. With V trimmed by 4 bases and J by 1 base, 7 bases remained unmatched. The CDR3 loop spans 16 amino acids. Germline lookup yields CDR1 LGHNA and CDR2 YSLEER. The CDR3, as DNA: TGCGCCAGCAGCCGATCAGGGGGCGCGCGCACAGATACGCAGTATTTT. Residues: CASSRSGGARTDTQYF.

V and J are TRBV2 and TRBJ1-4, with 8 bases identical to TRBD1. The CDR3 contains 15 residues. The V gene end was trimmed by 6 bases and the J gene end by 4 bases; junction bases not matched to a gene: 7. Looked up from germline, CDR1 is SNHLY and CDR2 is FYNNEI. CDR3 bases: TGTGCCAGCAGACCACAGGGGGTAGTTAATGAAAAACTGTTTTTT. As protein: CASRPQGVVNEKLFF.

Here the CDR3 reads CASSLRFQGFNEQFF. The CDR3 region has the DNA TGTGCCAGCAGTTTGCGGTTCCAGGGATTCAATGAGCAGTTCTTC. The chain links TRBV7-9 to TRBJ2-1; possibly TRBD1 for D (5 bases). Trimming removed 6 bases from V and 6 bases from J, with 18 bases in between. The CDR3 loop spans 15 amino acids. Germline CDR1 is SEHNR and CDR2 is FQNEAQ (reference sequence). Full variable domain (remainder filled in from reference TRBV7-9 and TRBJ2-1): DTGVSQNPRHKITKRGQNVTFRCDPISEHNRLYWYRQTLGQGPEFLTYFQNEAQLEKSRLLSDRFSAERPKGSFSTLEIQRTEQGDSAMYLCASSLRFQGFNEQFFGPGTRLTVL.

The CDR3 nucleotides are TGTGCCAGCAGAAATATAGGGGCAGATACGCAGTATTTT. Translation: CASRNIGADTQYF. This chain connects TRBV6-5 to TRBJ2-3, with a possible D match to TRBD1 (5 bases). This CDR3 is built from 13 residues. V was pared by 6 bases and J by 4 bases, with 11 bases between. CDR1 MNHEY and CDR2 SVGAGI come from the germline V gene.

The rearrangement joins TRBV5-1 to TRBJ2-3, with 9 bases matching TRBD1. J was trimmed by 6 bases and V by 2 bases; bases with no gene match: 7. This CDR3 region has 15 residues. The germline V gene encodes CDR1 SGHRS and CDR2 YFSETQ. The DNA of the CDR3 is TGCGCCAGCAGCTTACAGGGGGCGAGGGGTGATACGCAGTATTTT. Its protein product is CASSLQGARGDTQYF. The variable domain in full, completed from reference TRBV5-1 and TRBJ2-3, reads KAGVTQTPRYLIKTRGQQVTLSCSPISGHRSVSWYQQTPGQGLQFLFEYFSETQRNKGNFPGRFSGRQFSNSRSEMNVSTLELGDSALYLCASSLQGARGDTQYFGPGTRLTVL.

The chain carries TRBV4-2 and TRBJ2-5; D might be TRBD2 (5 bases). Trimming pared 1 base from V and 4 bases from J, leaving 16 bases between. Germline lookup yields CDR1 LGHNA and CDR2 YNFKEQ. The CDR3 is made up of 16 amino acids. In nucleotides, the CDR3 is TGTGCCAGCAGCCAAGTCTCTGCTGAGGGCTTAGAGACCCAGTACTTC. Protein product: CASSQVSAEGLETQYF.

The chain is built from TRBV6-5 and TRBJ1-3; no definite D call. This CDR3 has 14 residues. In germline, CDR1 is MNHEY, CDR2 SVGAGI. V was clipped by 1 base and J by 4 bases, with 8 bases between them. The DNA of the CDR3 is TGTGCCAGCAGTTACTTGGGAGGGGGAAACACCATATATTTT. It is translated as CASSYLGGGNTIYF.

J is TRBJ2-7 and V is TRBV10-3; a weak D match, TRBD2 (7 bases). The CDR3 runs 12 residues. The V end was cut by 10 bases, the J end by 5 bases, with 15 bases between. The V gene's germline CDR1 is ENHRY and CDR2 SYGVKD. CDR3 sequence: CATTGRADEQYF. The CDR3 DNA reads as TGTGCCACCACAGGGAGGGCCGACGAGCAGTACTTC.

V is TRBV30 and J is TRBJ2-2; D is ambiguous. Between the trimmed V and J ends, which lost 0 bases and 1 base, there was a span of 15 bases. CDR3 length: 17 amino acids. The germline gives CDR1 GTSNPN, CDR2 SVGIG (reference sequence). The CDR3 protein is CAWSVSPPTGNTGELFF. The CDR3 DNA sequence: TGTGCCTGGAGTGTATCCCCGCCGACGGGGAACACCGGGGAGCTGTTTTTT.

The chain uses TRBV5-4 and TRBJ2-7, with 8 bases matching TRBD1. Germline trimming cut 3 bases from V and 6 bases from J; bases unmatched to any gene: 11. The germline gives CDR1 SGHNT, CDR2 YYREEE (reference sequence). The CDR3 length is 15 residues. The CDR3 region has the DNA TGTGCCAGCAGCTCCATGACAGGGGAGACCTCCGAGCAGTACTTC. Amino acid sequence: CASSSMTGETSEQYF. The whole variable domain, filled in from reference TRBV5-4 and TRBJ2-7, reads ETGVTQSPTHLIKTRGQQVTLRCSSQSGHNTVSWYQQALGQGPQFIFQYYREEENGRGNFPPRFSGLQFPNYSSELNVNALELDDSALYLCASSSMTGETSEQYFGPGTRLTVT.

This rearrangement joins TRBV18 to TRBJ2-3; weak D call: TRBD1 (6 bases). Germline CDR1 is KGHSH and CDR2 is LQKENI. Trimming shortened V by 3 bases and J by 1 base, and 11 bases separated the two germline ends. The CDR3 is made up of 15 amino acids. CDR3 sequence (DNA): TGTGCCAGCTCACCTCAGGGGCCAGGCACAGATACGCAGTATTTT. Amino acids: CASSPQGPGTDTQYF. The complete variable domain, with remaining parts taken from reference TRBV18 and TRBJ2-3, reads NAGVMQNPRHLVRRRGQEARLRCSPMKGHSHVYWYRQLPEEGLKFMVYLQKENIIDESGMPKERFSAEFPKEGPSILRIQQVVRGDSAAYFCASSPQGPGTDTQYFGPGTRLTVL.

In nucleotides, the CDR3 is TGTGCCAGCTCACCTGGACTGGGGACAGGGGGGACCTACGAGCAGTACTTC. It yields the protein CASSPGLGTGGTYEQYF. V usage is TRBV18 and J usage is TRBJ2-7, with 11 bases identical to TRBD1. The CDR3 runs 17 residues. Germline V gene data show CDR1 as KGHSH and CDR2 as LQKENI. V trimming: 3 bases; J trimming: 2 bases; junction bases outside the gene matches: 9.